These 26 T cell receptor beta chains were sequenced from one sample in a study of blood T cells in healthy people across ages. Then a second PCR, running roughly 7 to 11 cycles, was carried out with a sample-barcoded 5' primer and a J-beta primer mix. TCRdb independently ran MiXCR on the 5' RACE reads; one entry per CDR3 protein. The sample lists fewer than 900,000 distinct CDR3 sequences, around 36% occurring once. Specimen: blood. The receptors were gathered from a man younger than 35 in good health.

Many counts were recorded for this clonotype. This sequence joins TRBV9 and TRBJ2-1; D is perhaps TRBD1 or TRBD2 (6 bases each). V lost 7 bases to trimming and J lost 0 bases, with 11 bases between them. The CDR3 spans 14 residues. Germline lookup yields CDR1 SGDLS and CDR2 YYNGEE. The DNA for the CDR3 is TGTGCCAGCGAGGGGGGCCCCTCCTACAATGAGCAGTTCTTC. Translated: CASEGGPSYNEQFF. The full variable domain, completed using reference TRBV9 and TRBJ2-1, is DSGVTQTPKHLITATGQRVTLRCSPRSGDLSVYWYQQSLDQGLQFLIQYYNGEERAKGNILERFSAQQFPDLHSELNLSSLELGDSALYFCASEGGPSYNEQFFGPGTRLTVL.

Many counts were recorded for this clonotype. This chain uses TRBV4-1 with TRBJ2-1; D may be TRBD2 (6 bases). CDR1 MGHRA and CDR2 YSYEKL come from the germline V gene. V was pared by 0 bases and J by 0 bases, with 12 bases between. CDR3 length: 17 residues. In nucleotides, the CDR3 is TGCGCCAGCAGCCAAGATATGGGGGGATTCTCCTACAATGAGCAGTTCTTC. Translated: CASSQDMGGFSYNEQFF.

This rearrangement joins TRBV20-1 to TRBJ2-3, with TRBD2 as a possible D gene (6 bases). Per the germline V gene, CDR1 is DFQATT and CDR2 is SNEGSKA (reference sequence). This CDR3 spans 14 amino acids. V was pared by 0 bases and J by 7 bases, with 14 bases between. CDR3: CSARDFSEGHTQYF. DNA for the CDR3: TGCAGTGCTAGAGATTTTTCGGAGGGCCATACGCAGTATTTT.

The rearrangement links TRBV5-1 to TRBJ2-3; 8 bases are a match to TRBD1. This CDR3 is built from 15 residues. V shed 4 bases, J shed 2 bases, and the junction held 6 bases outside the gene matches. Germline lookup yields CDR1 SGHRS and CDR2 YFSETQ. DNA of the CDR3: TGCGCCAGCAGCGACCGGGACAGGAACACAGATACGCAGTATTTT. Translated, it gives CASSDRDRNTDTQYF.

The chain has TRBV6-2 or TRBV6-3 and TRBJ2-2; tentative D call: TRBD2 (6 bases). V lost 2 bases and J lost 3, with 16 bases in between. Germline V gene sequence: CDR1 MNHEY, CDR2 SVGEGT. The CDR3 covers 17 residues. Written as DNA, the CDR3 is TGTGCCAGCAGTTACCCCGGGGCTAGCGCGTACACCGGGGAGCTGTTTTTT. It is translated as CASSYPGASAYTGELFF.

This clonotype was seen just once. A much larger clonotype is one base distant, so this may be a read error. DNA of the CDR3: TGTGCCAGCAGCGCCCGGACAGGGGGCACAGATACGCGGTATTTT. Translating gives CASSARTGGTDTRYF. This chain joins TRBV7-2 and TRBJ2-3, with 11 bases fitting TRBD1. The CDR3 consists of 15 residues. Germline CDR1 reads SGHTA; CDR2 reads FQGNSA.

This chain connects TRBV4-2 to TRBJ2-3; D is uncertain. Germline V gene sequence: CDR1 LGHNA, CDR2 YNFKEQ. V gave up 3 bases and J gave up 9 bases, with 19 bases separating them. The CDR3 totals 15 residues. CDR3 protein: CASSQVASGPGTQYF. CDR3 bases: TGTGCCAGCAGCCAGGTAGCCTCCGGTCCGGGCACGCAGTATTTT.

The J gene is TRBJ2-7, the V gene TRBV29-1; D may be TRBD2 (7 bases). This CDR3 comprises 17 residues. Germline V gene data show CDR1 as SQVTM and CDR2 as ANQGSEA. V was shortened by 0 bases and J by 2 bases, with 20 bases between the two germline ends. The CDR3: CSVEDPRGGPSPYEQYF. Here the CDR3 DNA reads TGCAGCGTTGAAGACCCAAGGGGGGGCCCTAGCCCCTACGAGCAGTACTTC.

A word on this clonotype: A read error may explain this, as a much larger clone is one base away. The gene calls are TRBV9 and TRBJ2-5; the match to TRBD2 covers 10 bases. Germline CDR1 SGDLS, CDR2 YYNGEE. This CDR3 has 15 amino acids. V lost 4 bases, J lost 3 bases, and 6 bases stayed unmatched. In nucleotides, the CDR3 is TGTGCCAGCAGCATAGAAGGACTAGCGGAAGAGACCCAGTACTTC. It is translated as CASSIEGLAEETQYF.

There are a few counts of this clonotype. The chain joins TRBV5-1 to TRBJ2-7; 8 bases line up with TRBD1. J gave up 5 bases and V 0 bases, and 7 bases lay outside the gene matches. This CDR3 spans 15 amino acids. Germline lookup yields CDR1 SGHRS and CDR2 YFSETQ. The CDR3 DNA reads TGCGCCAGCAGCTTGGGACAGGGGCCCACCCACGAGCAGTACTTC. Translating gives CASSLGQGPTHEQYF.

The table lists this clonotype with a few counts. V usage is TRBV4-3 and J usage is TRBJ1-4; D unclear. Germline V gives CDR1 LGHNA, CDR2 YSLEER. The CDR3 is 12 amino acids. V lost 8 bases, J lost 6 bases, and 10 bases lay in between. The CDR3 spells CASWHFHEKLFF. CDR3 nucleotide sequence: TGCGCCAGCTGGCACTTCCATGAAAAACTGTTTTTT.

Comment on this clonotype: A much more abundant neighbour one base away suggests this may be a read error. The chain couples TRBV29-1 to TRBJ2-3; D not certain. The germline CDR1 and CDR2 sequences are SQVTM and ANQGSEA. The CDR3 is 13 amino acids. V lost 3 bases and J lost 5, with 12 bases in between. CDR3 bases: TGCAGCGTTGATGGGTTACGGATAGATACGCAGTATTTT. This translates into CSVDGLRIDTQYF.

V and J are TRBV4-3 and TRBJ1-1, with D maybe TRBD1 (6 bases). Trimming removed 4 bases at V and 5 bases at J, with 17 bases between. CDR1 is LGHNA, CDR2 YSLEER, per germline. This CDR3 has 15 amino acids. The CDR3 DNA reads as TGCGCCAGCAGCCCATACGTTAGAGGGGGAACTGAAGCTTTCTTT. Its protein is CASSPYVRGGTEAFF.

CDR3 in DNA: TGTGCCAGCAGCCCCGGTACAGGGGGCGCCTACGAGCAGTACTTC. This codes for CASSPGTGGAYEQYF. This rearrangement joins TRBV7-6 to TRBJ2-7, with 9 nucleotides matching TRBD1. The CDR3 runs 15 residues. Germline lookup yields CDR1 SGHVS and CDR2 FNYEAQ. V lost 5 bases to trimming and J lost 2 bases; unmatched junction nucleotides: 7.

This chain uses TRBV4-2 with TRBJ2-2, with D possibly matching TRBD2 (5 bases). CDR3 size: 17 residues. In germline, CDR1 is LGHNA, CDR2 YNFKEQ. The V and J ends lost 4 bases and 1 base respectively, with 16 bases between them. CDR3 DNA: TGTGCCAGCAGCCCTTATCACCAACGGGGGAACACCGGGGAGCTGTTTTTT. It specifies CASSPYHQRGNTGELFF.

The chain employs TRBV9 and TRBJ2-1, with a weak D call TRBD1 (5 bases). Trimming cost V 4 bases and J 6 bases, with 11 bases left between them. The germline V gene encodes CDR1 SGDLS and CDR2 YYNGEE. The CDR3 sequence is 13 residues long. CDR3 protein: CASSQLQGNEQFF. The CDR3 region has the DNA TGTGCCAGCAGCCAACTTCAGGGCAATGAGCAGTTCTTC. Looking up the rest from reference TRBV9 and TRBJ2-1 gives the full variable domain: DSGVTQTPKHLITATGQRVTLRCSPRSGDLSVYWYQQSLDQGLQFLIQYYNGEERAKGNILERFSAQQFPDLHSELNLSSLELGDSALYFCASSQLQGNEQFFGPGTRLTVL.

The chain combines TRBV12-5 with TRBJ1-2; unclear D gene. V was shortened by 0 bases and J by 0 bases, with 8 bases between the two germline ends. The CDR3 runs 15 residues. Germline CDR1 LGHNT, CDR2 FRNRAP. Here the CDR3 reads CASGLVPGANYGYTF. The CDR3, as DNA: TGTGCTAGTGGTTTGGTACCTGGAGCTAACTATGGCTACACCTTC.

The chain couples TRBV4-2 to TRBJ2-5, with 9 bases aligning to TRBD2. The CDR3 extends over 16 amino acids. Trimming took 1 base from V and 2 from J; bases not matched to a gene: 5. In germline, CDR1 is LGHNA, CDR2 YNFKEQ. In DNA form, the CDR3 reads TGTGCCAGCAGCCAAGGGGCGGGGGGGACACAAGAGACCCAGTACTTC. Amino acids: CASSQGAGGTQETQYF.

This sequence joins TRBV4-3 and TRBJ1-5; TRBD1 matches at 11 bases. V shed 0 bases, J shed 7 bases, and the junction held 5 bases outside the gene matches. Per the germline V gene, CDR1 is LGHNA and CDR2 is YSLEER. This CDR3 is 16 amino acids long. In nucleotides, the CDR3 is TGCGCCAGCAGCCAAGATTGGGACAGGGGGGCACAGCCCCAGCATTTT. Its protein is CASSQDWDRGAQPQHF.

With regard to this clonotype: This may stem from a read error, because a much larger clone lies one nucleotide away. This sequence joins TRBV12-3 or TRBV12-4 and TRBJ2-1; maybe TRBD2 (7 bases). The CDR3 contains 16 residues. Trimming stripped 1 base from V and 13 bases from J, with 23 bases between. The CDR3 DNA reads TGTGCCAGCAGTTTAGGTCGGGGGGCAGTCTTGGAGACCCAGTTCTTC. Its translation is CASSLGRGAVLETQFF.

The sample holds a few counts of this clonotype. The J gene is TRBJ1-5, the V gene TRBV20-1; tentatively, D is TRBD1 (6 bases). CDR3 length equals 13 residues. V was trimmed by 2 bases and J by 6 bases, leaving 11 bases between them. Looked up from germline, CDR1 is DFQATT and CDR2 is SNEGSKA (reference sequence). CDR3 residues: CSARQGLGQPQHF. In DNA form, the CDR3 reads TGCAGTGCTAGACAGGGGTTAGGTCAGCCCCAGCATTTT.

The J gene is TRBJ2-1, the V gene TRBV5-1, with D possibly matching TRBD2 (6 bases). The CDR3 runs 16 residues. The germline V gene encodes CDR1 SGHRS and CDR2 YFSETQ. V lost 5 bases, J lost 1 base, and 16 bases lay in between. CDR3 amino acids: CASRGGQDHSYNEQFF. CDR3 in DNA: TGCGCCAGCAGGGGGGGTCAGGATCATTCCTACAATGAGCAGTTCTTC.

This clonotype has just a few counts. The chain couples TRBV4-3 to TRBJ1-1, with 7 positions matching TRBD1. The CDR3 is 16 amino acids. Germline CDR1 and CDR2: LGHNA and YSLEER. The V segment lost 0 bases and the J segment 5 bases; nucleotides outside the gene matches: 9. The DNA of the CDR3 is TGCGCCAGCAGCCAAGATCCGACAGGGCTGAGGACTGAAGCTTTCTTT. Its translation: CASSQDPTGLRTEAFF.

This clonotype was observed a few times. V is TRBV12-3 or TRBV12-4 and J is TRBJ2-5; D not resolved. There are 15 residues in the CDR3. Trimming took 6 bases from V and 3 from J, leaving 17 bases between them. The CDR3 reads CASSWTGPLEETQYF. CDR3 in DNA: TGTGCCAGCAGCTGGACCGGCCCCCTGGAAGAGACCCAGTACTTC.

Many counts were recorded for this clonotype. The chain combines TRBV20-1 with TRBJ2-6; unclear D gene. The germline gives CDR1 DFQATT, CDR2 SNEGSKA (reference sequence). There are 15 residues in the CDR3. Trimming shortened V by 0 bases and J by 7 bases, and 13 bases separated the two germline ends. DNA of the CDR3: TGCAGTGCTAGAGATCTTCAGGATCCCGCCAACGTCCTGACTTTC. Protein: CSARDLQDPANVLTF.

This clonotype appeared a few times. The rearrangement uses TRBV4-1 and TRBJ1-2; a possible D gene is TRBD1 (5 bases). Germline V lookup: CDR1 MGHRA, CDR2 YSYEKL. V was pared by 1 base and J by 7 bases, with 13 bases between. The length of the CDR3 is 14 residues. The CDR3 DNA sequence: TGCGCCAGCAGCCAAGGGGGAACGGGGCTTGGCTACACCTTC. Residues: CASSQGGTGLGYTF.